These T cell receptor beta chains were read from a single sample in a study of cytomegalovirus exposure and HLA in healthy donors. The repertoire was sequenced with immunoSEQ multiplex PCR; TCRdb's copy has only in-frame clones and lacks some. Among more than 85,000 clones listed, approximately 80% were seen once. The sequenced sample consisted of PBMCs. These receptor sequences come from a male donor in good health and CMV-seropositive. Each CDR3 is given with its conserved first and last residue. The D gene is left open where the match is weak. Part of the rows lack a size; the others show once, few, many or a class for expanded clones.

clone_size	d_call	j_call	v_call	cdr3_nt	cdr3_aa
once	-	TRBJ1-4	TRBV6-1	TGTGCCAGCAGTGAAGCGTGGACACTAACTAATGAAAAACTGTTTTTT	CASSEAWTLTNEKLFF
-	-	TRBJ2-3	TRBV4-3	TGCGCCAGCAGCCAAGTTTTTAACACAGATACGCAGTATTTT	CASSQVFNTDTQYF
-	-	TRBJ1-4	TRBV4-1	TGCGCCAGCAGCCAGCAAACGGGACTCTTAAGGGGTGAAAAACTGTTTTTT	CASSQQTGLLRGEKLFF
few	-	TRBJ2-7	TRBV6-5	TGTGCCAGCAGTTCCCCAACAGGTTCCGAGCAGTACTTC	CASSSPTGSEQYF
few	-	TRBJ2-2	TRBV2	TGTGCCAGCACCGCGGACAGTAGGAACACCGGGGAGCTGTTTTTT	CASTADSRNTGELFF
-	TRBD1	TRBJ2-3	TRBV12-5	TGTGCTAGTGGTACGGGACAGGGGGCTTCCACAGATACGCAGTATTTT	CASGTGQGASTDTQYF
-	TRBD2	TRBJ2-1	TRBV10-3	TGTGCCATCAGTGGGTTGGGGGGGGGTCACAATGAGCAGTTCTTC	CAISGLGGGHNEQFF
-	TRBD1	TRBJ1-6	TRBV5-1	TGCGCCAGCAGCTTGGGGGACAGTGGCTCCTATAATTCACCCCTCCACTTT	CASSLGDSGSYNSPLHF
-	-	TRBJ1-2	TRBV7-2	TGTGCCAGCAGCTTAGTCGGTACCGCGATCCACTATGGCTACACCTTC	CASSLVGTAIHYGYTF
once	TRBD1	TRBJ1-1	TRBV30	TGTGCCTGGAGTGGGAGGGGACAGCTCAAGAAAGCTTTCTTT	CAWSGRGQLKKAFF
-	TRBD1	TRBJ1-5	TRBV9	TGTGCCAGCAGCGCCGAGGGGGCCAATCAGCCCCAGCATTTT	CASSAEGANQPQHF
-	TRBD2	TRBJ2-6	TRBV7-3	TGTGCCAGCAGCTTAACCAGCGGGGGACTCTCTGGGGCCAACGTCCTGACTTTC	CASSLTSGGLSGANVLTF
-	TRBD1	TRBJ2-1	TRBV2	TGTGCCAGCAGCGGGACAGGGCACAATGAGCAGTTCTTC	CASSGTGHNEQFF
-	-	TRBJ1-5	TRBV6-5	TGTGCCAGCAGTTCCACAGGCGAGCCCCAGCATTTT	CASSSTGEPQHF
-	TRBD1	TRBJ1-2	TRBV9	TGTGCCAGCAGCGCGGACAGGGCTAACTATGGCTACACCTTC	CASSADRANYGYTF
-	TRBD2	TRBJ2-5	TRBV11-3	TGTGCCAGCAGCTTGGGGGTTAGCGGGGGCCAAGAGACCCAGTACTTC	CASSLGVSGGQETQYF
-	-	TRBJ2-7	TRBV5-4	TGTGCCAGCAGCTGGGACACCGCCCTCGAGCAGTACTTC	CASSWDTALEQYF
-	TRBD1	TRBJ2-7	TRBV5-5	TGTGCCAGCAGCCCGGGACAGGGGTTTGTGCAGTACTTC	CASSPGQGFVQYF
-	TRBD1	TRBJ1-5	TRBV5-1	TGCGCCAGCAGCCAAGACAGGGATCAGCCCCAGCATTTT	CASSQDRDQPQHF
few	TRBD1	TRBJ1-2	TRBV2	TGTGCCAGCAGACCTACAGGGGATGGCTACACCTTC	CASRPTGDGYTF
once	-	TRBJ1-2	TRBV19	TGTGCCAGTAGAAGACAGGAAATCTATGGCTACACCTTC	CASRRQEIYGYTF
-	-	TRBJ1-6	TRBV14	TGTGCCAGCAGCCAAGACGGAGGCAGCTATTCACCCCTCCACTTT	CASSQDGGSYSPLHF
-	TRBD1	TRBJ2-2	TRBV7-6	TGTGCCAGCAGCGACCACAGGGGATCCACCGGGGAGCTGTTTTTT	CASSDHRGSTGELFF
-	-	TRBJ1-2	TRBV30	TGTGCCTGGAACGGGAACTATGGCTACACCTTC	CAWNGNYGYTF
-	-	TRBJ2-3	TRBV29-1	TGCAGCGTTGCGTCAGCGGTCCCCTGGGATACGCAGTATTTT	CSVASAVPWDTQYF
-	TRBD1	TRBJ1-2	TRBV27	TGTGCCAGCAGTCTCGGACAGGGCCGGGGCTACACCTTC	CASSLGQGRGYTF
-	TRBD1	TRBJ1-4	TRBV28	TGTGCCAGCAGGACAGGGTCGGAAGAAAAACTGTTTTTT	CASRTGSEEKLFF
once	-	TRBJ1-5	TRBV6-6	TGTGCCAGCAGTCCCCAAGGGGTTAGCAATCAGCCCCAGCATTTT	CASSPQGVSNQPQHF
-	-	TRBJ1-1	TRBV25-1	TGTGCCAGCAGTGCACAGTATAACACTGAAGCTTTCTTT	CASSAQYNTEAFF
-	TRBD2	TRBJ2-1	TRBV30	TGTGCCTGGAGTGTAAAGGGACTAGCCTATGAGCAGTTCTTC	CAWSVKGLAYEQFF
-	TRBD2	TRBJ2-2	TRBV5-4	TGTGCCAGCAGCTTCCCCTACCTTGGACTAGCGGGGACCGGGGAGCTGTTTTTT	CASSFPYLGLAGTGELFF
-	-	TRBJ2-7	TRBV20-1	TGCAGTGGAAGAGGAGCCTACGAGCAGTACTTC	CSGRGAYEQYF
-	TRBD2	TRBJ2-5	TRBV7-9	TGTGCCAGCAGCCCTTTCCGGGGGGGCCCCCGTTGGGAGACCCAGTACTTC	CASSPFRGGPRWETQYF
-	TRBD2	TRBJ2-3	TRBV6-4	TGTGCCAGCAGTGAACAAACCGGGGGGGGCACAGATACGCAGTATTTT	CASSEQTGGGTDTQYF
-	-	TRBJ2-5	TRBV5-1	TGCGCCAGCAGCTTGGATAACAGGGCCGGGGAGACCCAGTACTTC	CASSLDNRAGETQYF
-	TRBD2	TRBJ2-3	TRBV2	TGTGCCAGCAGGGGGCCTAGCGGGGGGGTCACAGATACGCAGTATTTT	CASRGPSGGVTDTQYF
few	-	TRBJ1-6	TRBV19	TGTGCCAGTAGTATATTGGGCAGAAATTCACCCCTCCACTTT	CASSILGRNSPLHF
-	-	TRBJ1-2	TRBV11-2	TGTGCCAGCAGCTTAGTGGGCAGTTTTAACTATGGCTACACCTTC	CASSLVGSFNYGYTF
-	-	TRBJ1-4	TRBV18	TGTGCCAGCTCACCTACAACTAATGAAAAACTGTTTTTT	CASSPTTNEKLFF
once	-	TRBJ1-1	TRBV19	TGTGCCAGTAGGGACAAGGTCACCTGGGATGAAGCTTTCTTT	CASRDKVTWDEAFF
few	-	TRBJ1-5	TRBV5-8	TGTGCCAGCAGCGTCCCAGGGTATCAGCCCCAGCATTTT	CASSVPGYQPQHF
few	TRBD2	TRBJ2-3	TRBV6-1	TGTGCCAGCAGTGACGCGCGGGGGGGAATAGATTTT	CASSDARGGIDF